This TCR beta chain was retrieved from a study of response to subunit inactivated influenza vaccine. The study, taken as a whole, reports: There was a suggestion from the authors that each seasonal influenza vaccination recruits few new T cells.

In TCRdb, the RT-PCR reads were re-called with MiXCR into one record per CDR3 protein. The repertoire holds about 650,000 distinct CDR3 sequences, with 15% to 19% as singletons. Note on this clonotype: Its specificity is not known.

Germline V gives CDR1 SQVTM, CDR2 ANQGSEA. This CDR3 has 11 residues. V gave up 6 bases and J gave up 1 base, with 6 bases separating them. The TCR originated in a man aged 50-60 years who received an inactivated influenza vaccine. The gene calls are TRBV29-1 and TRBJ1-1; D is uncertain. Sequenced material: PBMCs from blood, taken 11 to 12 days after vaccination. The CDR3 nucleotides read TGCAGCGTCTCCTGGAACACTGAAGCTTTCTTT. Its protein product is CSVSWNTEAFF.